This T cell receptor beta chain is drawn from a study of cytomegalovirus exposure and HLA in healthy donors. It was with 60 Vbeta and 13 Jbeta primers that the PCR ran. Sequencing used immunoSEQ multiplex PCR; TCRdb keeps in-frame clones, though not all of them. The sample has 160,000 or so clones, more than 65% seen once. The ends lost 6 bases at V and 2 bases at J; junction bases unmatched: 4. This CDR3 spans 15 amino acids. CDR1 and CDR2 from the germline V gene are MDHEN and SYDVKM. The table lists this clone with a count of one. Sequencing was carried out using PBMCs. This receptor was identified in a man younger than 45 in good health and CMV-seronegative. The chain carries TRBV28 and TRBJ1-5, with TRBD1 matching 10 bases. The DNA of the CDR3 is TGTGCCAGCAGGCCCGGGACAGGGGGCAATCAGCCCCAGCATTTT. Residues: CASRPGTGGNQPQHF. The whole variable domain, filled in from reference TRBV28 and TRBJ1-5, reads DVKVTQSSRYLVKRTGEKVFLECVQDMDHENMFWYRQDPGLGLRLIYFSYDVKMKEKGDIPEGYSVSREKKERFSLILESASTNQTSMYLCASRPGTGGNQPQHFGDGTRLSIL.